This T cell receptor beta chain was identified in a study of T-cell memory formation after mild COVID-19. V lost 5 bases and J lost 2, with 10 bases in between. Germline V lookup: CDR1 SGHRS, CDR2 YFSETQ. The CDR3 totals 13 residues. TCRdb called the 5' RACE reads again in MiXCR, with one record for every CDR3 protein. Of about 140,000 distinct CDR3 sequences listed, 15% to 20% are singletons. This sequence originates from an adult woman who had mild COVID-19 (a few samples of this study predate the infection). Cell type and time point are not known. The sample consisted of PBMCs or a T cell subset sorted from them (not recorded which). The chain joins TRBV5-1 to TRBJ2-5; a weak D match, TRBD2 (5 bases). The CDR3 DNA reads TGCGCCAGCAGTAGGGAGTTGCAAGAGACCCAGTACTTC. The encoded protein is CASSRELQETQYF.